The present T cell receptor beta chain was sequenced within a study of cytotoxic CD8 clonotypes in ibrutinib-treated CLL. Sequenced by immunoSEQ multiplex PCR; TCRdb stores in-frame clones only, minus some. The sample has approximately 320,000 clones; approximately 67% are singletons. J was trimmed by 1 base and V by 3 bases; bases with no gene match: 9. Looked up from germline, CDR1 is MNHEY and CDR2 is SMNVEV (reference sequence). The CDR3 sequence is 17 residues long. This clone was counted a single time. This chain links TRBV27 with TRBJ1-5; 7 nucleotides match TRBD1. This receptor was taken from a human donor with chronic lymphocytic leukemia. The material was PBMCs, obtained after 36 months of ibrutinib treatment. CDR3 bases: TGTGCCAGCAGTTTTACAGGGGCGCGAATAAGCAATCAGCCCCAGCATTTT. This sequence encodes CASSFTGARISNQPQHF.